The next 2 T cell receptor beta chains were all read from a single sample in a study of siplizumab effects on memory and regulatory T cells. Using immunoSEQ multiplex PCR, the repertoire was profiled, and TCRdb retains in-frame clones only, with some absent. This table has 95,000 to 100,000 clones, about nine tenths appearing once. Sequencing was carried out using non-Treg CD4+ T cells sorted from blood. All receptors come from a human donor in good health.

The chain couples TRBV4-2 to TRBJ2-1, with D tentatively TRBD1 (6 bases). Germline V gives CDR1 LGHNA, CDR2 YNFKEQ. Trimming took 0 bases from V and 6 from J, leaving 15 bases between them. CDR3 size: 16 residues. CDR3 in amino acids: CASSQDWGRSTNEQFF. The CDR3 DNA reads as TGTGCCAGCAGCCAAGATTGGGGGCGCAGCACCAATGAGCAGTTCTTC.

This chain joins TRBV19 and TRBJ1-2; perhaps TRBD1 as D (6 bases). V was trimmed by 6 bases and J by 4 bases, leaving 18 bases between them. Per germline, CDR1 LNHDA and CDR2 SQIVND (reference sequence). The CDR3 covers 15 residues. CDR3 amino acids: CASRYGAGASYGYTF. CDR3 sequence (DNA): TGTGCCAGTAGATATGGCGCGGGGGCGAGCTATGGCTACACCTTC. The whole variable domain, filled in from reference TRBV19 and TRBJ1-2, reads DGGITQSPKYLFRKEGQNVTLSCEQNLNHDAMYWYRQDPGQGLRLIYYSQIVNDFQKGDIAEGYSVSREKKESFPLTVTSAQKNPTAFYLCASRYGAGASYGYTFGSGTRLTVV.